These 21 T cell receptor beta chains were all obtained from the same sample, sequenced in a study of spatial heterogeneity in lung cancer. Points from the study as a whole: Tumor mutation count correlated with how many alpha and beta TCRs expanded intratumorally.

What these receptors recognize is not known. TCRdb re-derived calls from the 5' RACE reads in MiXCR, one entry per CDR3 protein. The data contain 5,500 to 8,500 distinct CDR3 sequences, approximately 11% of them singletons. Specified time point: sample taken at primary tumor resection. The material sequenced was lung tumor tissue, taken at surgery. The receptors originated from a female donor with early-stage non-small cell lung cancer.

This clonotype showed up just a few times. The CDR3 bases are TGCAGTGCCATAACTACGTCAGTGAACACTGAAGCTTTCTTT. It codes for CSAITTSVNTEAFF. The chain recombines TRBV20-1 with TRBJ1-1; D remains ambiguous. This CDR3 is built from 14 residues. With 6 bases removed from V and 0 bases from J, the gap between germline ends came to 14 bases. Germline V CDR1 and CDR2: DFQATT, SNEGSKA (reference sequence).

The CDR3 loop reads CASSPRGSDTQYF. The CDR3 DNA reads TGTGCCAGCAGTCCGCGGGGGTCGGATACGCAGTATTTT. The chain recombines TRBV28 with TRBJ2-3; TRBD2 matches at 7 bases. The V gene end was trimmed by 5 bases and the J gene end by 6 bases; junction bases not matched to a gene: 5. The germline CDR1 and CDR2 sequences are MDHEN and SYDVKM. The CDR3 has 13 amino acids.

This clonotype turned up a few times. CDR3 region: CSVAGGTANQPQHF. The CDR3 DNA reads TGCAGCGTCGCCGGGGGGACAGCTAATCAGCCCCAGCATTTT. V gene TRBV29-1 combines with J gene TRBJ1-5, with 7 positions matching TRBD1. The germline gives CDR1 SQVTM, CDR2 ANQGSEA. V lost 6 bases to trimming and J lost 4 bases; unmatched junction nucleotides: 9. CDR3 length: 14 amino acids.

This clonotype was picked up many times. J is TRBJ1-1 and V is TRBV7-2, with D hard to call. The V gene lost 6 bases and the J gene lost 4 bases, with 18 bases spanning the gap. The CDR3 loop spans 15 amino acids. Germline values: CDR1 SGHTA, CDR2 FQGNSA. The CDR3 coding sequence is TGTGCCAGCAGTTCGGTAAGGGAGGGTGGCACTGAAGCTTTCTTT. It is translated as CASSSVREGGTEAFF.

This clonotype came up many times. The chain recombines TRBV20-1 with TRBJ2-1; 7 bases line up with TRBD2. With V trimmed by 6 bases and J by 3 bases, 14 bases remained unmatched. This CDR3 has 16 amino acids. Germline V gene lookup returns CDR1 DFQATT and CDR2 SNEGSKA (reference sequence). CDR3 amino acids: CSAKSRTRVFYNEQFF. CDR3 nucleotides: TGCAGTGCGAAGAGCAGGACTAGGGTTTTCTACAATGAGCAGTTCTTC.

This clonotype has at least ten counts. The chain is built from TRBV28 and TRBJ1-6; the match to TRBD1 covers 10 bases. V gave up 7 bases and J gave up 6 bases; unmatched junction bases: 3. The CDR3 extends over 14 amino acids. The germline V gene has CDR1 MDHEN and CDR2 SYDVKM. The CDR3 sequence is CASIDRGLNSPLHF. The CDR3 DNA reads TGTGCCAGCATTGACAGGGGGCTTAATTCACCCCTCCACTTT.

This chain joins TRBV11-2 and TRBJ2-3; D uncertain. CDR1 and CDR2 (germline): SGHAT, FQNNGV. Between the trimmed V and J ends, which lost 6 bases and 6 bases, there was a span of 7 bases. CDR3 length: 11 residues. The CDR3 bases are TGTGCCAGCAGAAACACGGATACGCAGTATTTT. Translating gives CASRNTDTQYF.

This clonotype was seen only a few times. The CDR3 coding sequence is TGTGCCAGCAGCTTCCTAGAGGAAGCGCAGTACTTC. It codes for CASSFLEEAQYF. The gene calls are TRBV12-3 or TRBV12-4 and TRBJ2-7; no definite D call. This CDR3 is 12 amino acids long. V lost 6 bases, J lost 9 bases, and 15 bases lay in between.

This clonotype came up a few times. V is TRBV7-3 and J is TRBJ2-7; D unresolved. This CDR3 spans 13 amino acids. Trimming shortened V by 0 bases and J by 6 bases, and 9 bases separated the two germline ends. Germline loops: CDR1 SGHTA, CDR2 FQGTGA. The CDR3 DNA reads TGTGCCAGCAGCTTAACGCCGGGCGCCGAGCAGTACTTC. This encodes CASSLTPGAEQYF. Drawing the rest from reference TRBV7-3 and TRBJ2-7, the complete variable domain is GAGVSQTPSNKVTEKGKYVELRCDPISGHTALYWYRQSLGQGPEFLIYFQGTGAADDSGLPNDRFFAVRPEGSVSTLKIQRTERGDSAVYLCASSLTPGAEQYFGPGTRLTVT.

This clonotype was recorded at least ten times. The CDR3 sequence: CASGTTSGDTQYF. The CDR3 nucleotides are TGTGCCAGCGGGACTACCTCGGGAGATACGCAGTATTTT. The rearrangement joins TRBV2 to TRBJ2-3; 7 bases match TRBD2. CDR3 size: 13 residues. Losses at the gene ends were 8 bases for V and 5 bases for J; bases not matched to a gene: 7. CDR1 and CDR2 (germline): SNHLY, FYNNEI.

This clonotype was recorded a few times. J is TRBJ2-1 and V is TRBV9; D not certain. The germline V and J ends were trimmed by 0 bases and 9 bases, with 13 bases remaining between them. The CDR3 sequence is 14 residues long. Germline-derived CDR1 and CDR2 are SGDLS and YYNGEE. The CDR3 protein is CASSVVERVGEQFF. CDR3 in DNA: TGTGCCAGCAGCGTAGTAGAAAGGGTAGGTGAGCAGTTCTTC.

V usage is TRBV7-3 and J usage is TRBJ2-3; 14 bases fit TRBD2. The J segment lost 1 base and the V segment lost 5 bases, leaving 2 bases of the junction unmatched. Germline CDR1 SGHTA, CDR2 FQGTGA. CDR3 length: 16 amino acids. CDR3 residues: CASSLGLAGGTDTQYF. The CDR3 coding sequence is TGTGCCAGCAGCCTGGGACTAGCGGGGGGCACAGATACGCAGTATTTT.

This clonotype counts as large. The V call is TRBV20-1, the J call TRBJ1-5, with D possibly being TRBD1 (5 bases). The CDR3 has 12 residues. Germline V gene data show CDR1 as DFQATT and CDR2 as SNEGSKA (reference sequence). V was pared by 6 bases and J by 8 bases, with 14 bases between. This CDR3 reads CSAGEGREPQHF. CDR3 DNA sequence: TGCAGTGCGGGGGAAGGAAGGGAGCCCCAGCATTTT.

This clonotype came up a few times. As DNA, the CDR3 is TGTGCCACCAGTGAGACCCTCGGGACTAGATATGAGACCCAGTACTTC. Amino acids: CATSETLGTRYETQYF. The genes are TRBV24-1 and TRBJ2-5, with 8 bases matching TRBD2. With V trimmed by 4 bases and J by 5 bases, 11 bases remained unmatched. This CDR3 has 16 amino acids. Germline CDR1 is KGHDR and CDR2 is SFDVKD.

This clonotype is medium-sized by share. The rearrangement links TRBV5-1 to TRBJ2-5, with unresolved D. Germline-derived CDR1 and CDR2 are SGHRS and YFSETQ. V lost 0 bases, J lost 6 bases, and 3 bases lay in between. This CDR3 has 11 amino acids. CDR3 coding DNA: TGCGCCAGCAGCTTGGAACAGACCCAGTACTTC. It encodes CASSLEQTQYF.

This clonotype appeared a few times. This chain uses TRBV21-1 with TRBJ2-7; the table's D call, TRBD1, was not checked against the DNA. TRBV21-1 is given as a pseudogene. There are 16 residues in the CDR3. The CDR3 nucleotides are TGTGCCAGCAGCAAAGGAGATAGGACAGGGGGTGGCGAGCAGTACTTC. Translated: CASSKGDRTGGGEQYF.

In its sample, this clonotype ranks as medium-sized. In DNA form, the CDR3 reads TGTGCCAGTAGGGGGCTGTTTAGAACAGGGAAGGGGTCCTACAATGAGCAGTTCTTC. It codes for CASRGLFRTGKGSYNEQFF. This chain joins TRBV19 and TRBJ2-1; D perhaps matches TRBD1 (6 bases). Trimming cost V 6 bases and J 1 base, with 25 bases left between them. This CDR3 has 19 residues. The germline V gene has CDR1 LNHDA and CDR2 SQIVND (reference sequence).

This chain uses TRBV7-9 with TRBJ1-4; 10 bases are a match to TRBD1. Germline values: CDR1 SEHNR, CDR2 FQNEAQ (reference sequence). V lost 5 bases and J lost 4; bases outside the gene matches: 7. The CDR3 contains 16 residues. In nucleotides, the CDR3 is TGTGCCAGCAGCCCACGACAGGGGGCAGTTAATGAAAAACTGTTTTTT. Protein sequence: CASSPRQGAVNEKLFF.

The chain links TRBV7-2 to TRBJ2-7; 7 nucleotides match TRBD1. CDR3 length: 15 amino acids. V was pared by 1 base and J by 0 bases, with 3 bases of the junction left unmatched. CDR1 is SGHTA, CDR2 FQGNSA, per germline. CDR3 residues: CASSLVGQDSYEQYF. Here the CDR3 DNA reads TGTGCCAGCAGCTTAGTAGGACAGGACTCCTACGAGCAGTACTTC.

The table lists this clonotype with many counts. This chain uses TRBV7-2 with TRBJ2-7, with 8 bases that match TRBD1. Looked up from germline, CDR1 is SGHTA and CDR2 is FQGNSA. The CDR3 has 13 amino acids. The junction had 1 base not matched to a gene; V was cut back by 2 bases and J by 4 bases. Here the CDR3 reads CASSLRTGYEQYF. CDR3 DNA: TGTGCCAGCAGCTTACGGACAGGGTACGAGCAGTACTTC. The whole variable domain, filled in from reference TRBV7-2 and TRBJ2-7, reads GAGVSQSPSNKVTEKGKDVELRCDPISGHTALYWYRQSLGQGLEFLIYFQGNSAPDKSGLPSDRFSAERTGGSVSTLTIQRTQQEDSAVYLCASSLRTGYEQYFGPGTRLTVT.

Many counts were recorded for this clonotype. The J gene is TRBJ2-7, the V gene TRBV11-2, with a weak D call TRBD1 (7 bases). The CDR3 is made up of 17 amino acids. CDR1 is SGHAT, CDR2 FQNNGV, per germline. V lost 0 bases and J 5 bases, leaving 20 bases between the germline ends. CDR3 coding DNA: TGTGCCAGCAGCTTAGATAAATTTCAGGGGGGTTTGAACGAGCAGTACTTC. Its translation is CASSLDKFQGGLNEQYF.